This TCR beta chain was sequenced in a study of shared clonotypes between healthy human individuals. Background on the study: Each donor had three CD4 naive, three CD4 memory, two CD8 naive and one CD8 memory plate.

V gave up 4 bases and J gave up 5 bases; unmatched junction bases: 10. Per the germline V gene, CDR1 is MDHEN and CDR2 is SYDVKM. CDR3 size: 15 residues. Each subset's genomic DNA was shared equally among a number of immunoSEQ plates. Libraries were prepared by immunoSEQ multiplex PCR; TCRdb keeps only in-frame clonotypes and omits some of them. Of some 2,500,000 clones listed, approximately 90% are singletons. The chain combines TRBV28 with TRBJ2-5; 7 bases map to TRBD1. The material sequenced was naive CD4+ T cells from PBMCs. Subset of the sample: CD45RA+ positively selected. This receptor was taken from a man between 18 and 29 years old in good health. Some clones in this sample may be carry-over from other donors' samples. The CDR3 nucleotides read TGTGCCAGCAGTTGGGACAGAGCCCTTACGGAGACCCAGTACTTC. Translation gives CASSWDRALTETQYF.